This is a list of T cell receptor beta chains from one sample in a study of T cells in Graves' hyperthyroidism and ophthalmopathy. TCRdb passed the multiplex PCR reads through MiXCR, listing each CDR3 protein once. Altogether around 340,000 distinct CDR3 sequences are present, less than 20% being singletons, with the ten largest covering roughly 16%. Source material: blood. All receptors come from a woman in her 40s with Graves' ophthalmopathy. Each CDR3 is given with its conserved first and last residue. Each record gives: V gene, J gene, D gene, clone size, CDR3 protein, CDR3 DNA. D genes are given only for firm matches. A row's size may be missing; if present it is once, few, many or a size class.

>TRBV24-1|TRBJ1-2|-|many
CATSDSGYGYTF
TGTGCCACCAGTGATTCCGGCTATGGCTACACCTTC
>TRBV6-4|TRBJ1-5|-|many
CASSDGSNQPQHF
TGTGCCAGCAGTGATGGGAGCAATCAGCCCCAGCATTTT
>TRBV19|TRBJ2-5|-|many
CASSIRQRETQYF
TGTGCCAGTAGTATTAGACAGCGAGAGACCCAGTACTTC
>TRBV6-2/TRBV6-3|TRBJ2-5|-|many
CASSYSFGTQERETQYF
TGTGCCAGCAGTTACTCGTTTGGGACACAAGAAAGAGAGACCCAGTACTTC
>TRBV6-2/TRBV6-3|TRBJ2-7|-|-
CASRTSLGEQYF
TGTGCCAGCAGGACGTCATTAGGGGAGCAGTACTTC
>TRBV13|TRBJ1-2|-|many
CASSYFRGSNTF
TGTGCCAGCAGCTATTTCAGGGGTTCCAACACCTTC
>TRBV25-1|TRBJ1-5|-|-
CASSEAGGYSNQPQHF
TGTGCCAGCAGTGAAGCGGGGGGTTATAGCAATCAGCCCCAGCATTTT
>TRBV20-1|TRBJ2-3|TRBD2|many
CSGWGGSFPDTQYF
TGCAGCGGATGGGGCGGGAGTTTCCCAGATACGCAGTATTTT
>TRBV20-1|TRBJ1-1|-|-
CSAILLGIRTEAFF
TGCAGTGCCATCCTACTAGGAATTAGGACTGAAGCTTTCTTT
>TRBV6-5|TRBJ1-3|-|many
CASSYGPFEATIYF
TGTGCCAGCAGTTACGGGCCCTTCGAAGCCACCATATATTTT